These 15 T cell receptor beta chains originate from one sample sequenced in a study of Ad26.COV2.S vaccination and SARS-CoV-2 variants. Treatment noted: 15 to 20 received Ad26.COV2.S at low or high dose, single or two shots; 5 received placebo; per-sample allocation not given. On day 63 after the first injection, vaccine and placebo recipients gave samples. The table came from immunoSEQ multiplex PCR; TCRdb's copy has only in-frame clones and leaves some out. The sample carries approximately 280,000 clones, around 87% recorded once. This sample comprised peripheral blood, obtained in a trial of Ad26.COV2.S vaccine versus placebo. All receptors come from a person between 18 and 60 years old who received the Ad26.COV2.S COVID-19 vaccine or a placebo.

This clone was picked up a small number of times. The chain uses TRBV3-1 (or the pseudogene TRBV3-2) and TRBJ2-5; TRBD2 is a possible D gene (6 bases). The V and J ends lost 0 bases and 10 bases respectively, with 15 bases between them. The CDR3 contains 14 residues. CDR1 and CDR2 (germline): LGHDT, YNNKEL (reference sequence). CDR3 nucleotide sequence: TGTGCCAGCAGCCAAGATTTAACGGGGGTCTTCCAGTACTTC. This translates into CASSQDLTGVFQYF.

This rearrangement joins TRBV11-1 to TRBJ1-2; 9 bases align to TRBD1. With V trimmed by 5 bases and J by 5 bases, 6 bases remained unmatched. Germline V CDR1 and CDR2: SGHAT, FQDESV (reference sequence). This CDR3 is 14 amino acids long. CDR3 region: CASSTQTGGYGYTF. CDR3 coding DNA: TGTGCCAGCAGCACCCAGACAGGGGGGTATGGCTACACCTTC.

The CDR3 protein is CASSHKGQGDGEAFF. The CDR3 nucleotides read TGTGCCAGCAGCCACAAGGGACAGGGGGACGGCGAAGCTTTCTTT. This chain uses TRBV5-4 with TRBJ1-1, with 11 bases aligning to TRBD1. The germline CDR1 and CDR2 sequences are SGHNT and YYREEE (reference sequence). V lost 4 bases and J lost 8; bases outside the gene matches: 10. This CDR3 has 15 amino acids.

The chain uses TRBV6-5 and TRBJ2-5, with TRBD2 matching 7 bases. CDR3 size: 14 residues. The germline gives CDR1 MNHEY, CDR2 SVGAGI. With V trimmed by 6 bases and J by 5 bases, 9 bases remained unmatched. The CDR3 DNA reads TGTGCCAGCAGAAGAGCGGGGAACGTTGAGACCCAGTACTTC. It yields the protein CASRRAGNVETQYF.

The J gene is TRBJ2-5, the V gene TRBV7-2, with D maybe TRBD1 (5 bases). V dropped 3 bases and J dropped 5 bases, with 10 bases sitting between them. CDR3 length: 13 amino acids. Germline values: CDR1 SGHTA, CDR2 FQGNSA. The CDR3 DNA follows: TGTGCCAGCAGCTTGTGGGGCTTGGAGACCCAGTACTTC. This sequence encodes CASSLWGLETQYF.

The chain links TRBV5-1 to TRBJ2-7, with D uncertain. V was cut by 1 base and J by 6 bases, with 14 bases left in between. CDR1 and CDR2 from the germline V gene are SGHRS and YFSETQ. The CDR3 contains 14 residues. As DNA, the CDR3 is TGCGCCAGCAGCTTGCAAGGAACCCTTGCCGAGCAGTACTTC. As protein: CASSLQGTLAEQYF.

This chain joins TRBV19 and TRBJ2-5; a possible D gene is TRBD1 (6 bases). The CDR3 spans 13 residues. Trimming removed 2 bases at V and 5 bases at J, with 9 bases between. Germline CDR1 LNHDA, CDR2 SQIVND (reference sequence). This CDR3 is CASSIFRGETQYF. The DNA of the CDR3 is TGTGCCAGTAGTATATTCAGGGGTGAGACCCAGTACTTC.

In this sample, this clone turned up a few times. The rearrangement links TRBV2 to TRBJ1-1; D unclear. CDR3 size: 11 residues. The germline V gene encodes CDR1 SNHLY and CDR2 FYNNEI. Between the trimmed V and J ends, which lost 4 bases and 7 bases, there was a span of 7 bases. In nucleotides, the CDR3 is TGTGCCAGCAGTGGATGGGGTGAAGCTTTCTTT. Residues: CASSGWGEAFF.

This chain uses TRBV15 with TRBJ2-6; 10 positions agree with TRBD2. The CDR3 totals 21 residues. Germline V gene sequence: CDR1 LNHNV, CDR2 YYDKDF (reference sequence). The trim removed 5 bases at V and 2 bases at J, leaving 18 bases unmatched. CDR3 in amino acids: CATSGRRGNKREGPGANVLTF. The CDR3 DNA sequence: TGTGCCACCAGCGGCCGGAGGGGTAATAAGCGGGAGGGCCCTGGGGCCAACGTCCTGACTTTC.

J is TRBJ2-3 and V is TRBV19, with unresolved D. Trimming pared 5 bases from V and 2 bases from J, leaving 8 bases between. Per the germline V gene, CDR1 is LNHDA and CDR2 is SQIVND (reference sequence). The CDR3 extends over 13 amino acids. The CDR3 nucleotides are TGTGCCAGTAGTGACCGACCCACAGATACGCAGTATTTT. Its translation is CASSDRPTDTQYF.

J is TRBJ2-2 and V is TRBV12-3 or TRBV12-4; a weak D match, TRBD1 (5 bases). The CDR3 is made up of 13 amino acids. V lost 6 bases and J 5 bases, leaving 10 bases between the germline ends. The CDR3 bases are TGTGCCAGCAGGGGCACAGGAACCGGGGAGCTGTTTTTT. As protein: CASRGTGTGELFF.

The V gene is TRBV7-7, the J gene TRBJ2-2; 7 nucleotides match TRBD1. J gave up 7 bases and V 5 bases, and 10 bases lay outside the gene matches. Germline V gene sequence: CDR1 SSHAT, CDR2 FNYEAQ (reference sequence). CDR3 size: 15 residues. In DNA form, the CDR3 reads TGTGCCAGCAGCCAACGACAGGGATGGGGCGGGGAGCTGTTTTTT. It specifies CASSQRQGWGGELFF. Complete variable domain (other parts from reference TRBV7-7 and TRBJ2-2): GAGVSQSPRYKVTKRGQDVTLRCDPISSHATLYWYQQALGQGPEFLTYFNYEAQPDKSGLPSDRFSAERPEGSISTLTIQRTEQRDSAMYRCASSQRQGWGGELFFGEGSRLTVL.

The chain has TRBV5-1 and TRBJ1-1; no definite D call. The CDR3 extends over 13 amino acids. Germline values: CDR1 SGHRS, CDR2 YFSETQ. Trimming left V 1 base short and J 3 bases short, with 7 bases between. The CDR3 loop is CASSLHSDTEAFF. Here the CDR3 DNA reads TGCGCCAGCAGCTTGCACTCGGACACTGAAGCTTTCTTT.

The CDR3 region is CASRLSSGPSYEQYF. CDR3 nucleotide sequence: TGTGCCAGCAGACTATCTAGCGGGCCATCCTACGAGCAGTACTTC. The chain uses TRBV27 and TRBJ2-7; 8 bases fit TRBD2. The CDR3 has 15 residues. The junction had 8 bases not matched to a gene; V was cut back by 6 bases and J by 1 base. CDR1 is MNHEY and CDR2 is SMNVEV in the germline V gene (reference sequence).

This chain uses TRBV5-8 with TRBJ2-1, with 12 bases aligning to TRBD2. CDR1 and CDR2 (germline): SGHTS, YDEGEE. Unmatched junction bases numbered 7, after V lost 9 bases and J lost 6 bases. The CDR3 totals 14 residues. CDR3 DNA: TGTGCCACCCTTCTAGCGGGGGGGCTCAATGAGCAGTTCTTC. Its translation is CATLLAGGLNEQFF. Variable domain in full (rest from reference TRBV5-8 and TRBJ2-1): EAGVTQSPTHLIKTRGQQATLRCSPISGHTSVYWYQQALGLGLQFLLWYDEGEERNRGNFPPRFSGRQFPNYSSELNVNALELEDSALYLCATLLAGGLNEQFFGPGTRLTVL.